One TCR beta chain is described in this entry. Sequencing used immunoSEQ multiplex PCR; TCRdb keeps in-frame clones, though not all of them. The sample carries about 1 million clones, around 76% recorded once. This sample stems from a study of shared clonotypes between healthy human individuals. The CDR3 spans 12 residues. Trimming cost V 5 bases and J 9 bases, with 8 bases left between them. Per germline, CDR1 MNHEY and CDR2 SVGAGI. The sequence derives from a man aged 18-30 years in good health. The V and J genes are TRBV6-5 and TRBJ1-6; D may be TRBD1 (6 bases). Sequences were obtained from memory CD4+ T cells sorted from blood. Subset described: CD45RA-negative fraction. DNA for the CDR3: TGTGCCAGCAGTGGCAGGGGTTCACCCCTCCACTTT. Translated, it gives CASSGRGSPLHF.